A selection of T cell receptor beta chains follows, all from one sample in a study of blood T cell repertoires in COVID-19. Method: immunoSEQ multiplex PCR; TCRdb's copy keeps in-frame clones and lacks some. This sample yields roughly 300,000 clones, of which less than 85% are seen a single time; more than 1.1% belongs to the top ten. Source material: peripheral blood. These receptors all stem from a human donor with COVID-19, enrolled during active disease. The donor label of this sample is uncertain. The CDR3 runs from the conserved cysteine through the conserved F or W. A D gene is named only where the DNA matches it firmly. Clone size is stated in some rows and not others, as once, few, many or a class when expanded.

abundance: NA
d_gene: NA
v_gene: TRBV21-1
j_gene: TRBJ1-6
CDR3aa: CATEQTHQKSDMSSYNSPLHF
CDR3nt: TGTGCCACTGAACAAACCCACCAGAAGTCGGACATGAGCTCCTATAATTCACCCCTCCACTTT

abundance: NA
d_gene: NA
v_gene: TRBV7-2
j_gene: TRBJ1-5
CDR3aa: CASSLVGRGSNQPQHF
CDR3nt: TGTGCCAGCAGCTTAGTCGGAAGGGGTAGCAATCAGCCCCAGCATTTT

abundance: once
d_gene: TRBD2
v_gene: TRBV19
j_gene: TRBJ2-3
CDR3aa: CASSMGLAGVGDTQYF
CDR3nt: TGTGCCAGTAGTATGGGACTAGCGGGAGTCGGGGATACGCAGTATTTT

abundance: NA
d_gene: NA
v_gene: TRBV28
j_gene: TRBJ1-5
CDR3aa: CASRQAGDNQPQHF
CDR3nt: TGTGCCAGCAGGCAGGCAGGGGACAATCAGCCCCAGCATTTT

abundance: NA
d_gene: TRBD2
v_gene: TRBV11-2
j_gene: TRBJ2-3
CDR3aa: CASSFVLAGDTDTQYF
CDR3nt: TGTGCCAGCAGCTTCGTACTAGCGGGAGACACAGATACGCAGTATTTT

abundance: NA
d_gene: NA
v_gene: TRBV27
j_gene: TRBJ2-1
CDR3aa: CASSLGASSYNEQFF
CDR3nt: TGTGCCAGCAGTTTAGGTGCCAGCTCCTACAATGAGCAGTTCTTC

abundance: NA
d_gene: NA
v_gene: TRBV14
j_gene: TRBJ2-7
CDR3aa: CASTSPGGLLSYEQYF
CDR3nt: TGTGCCAGCACCTCCCCGGGGGGCCTACTTTCCTACGAGCAGTACTTC

abundance: NA
d_gene: NA
v_gene: TRBV2
j_gene: TRBJ1-3
CDR3aa: CASSENRAGNTIYF
CDR3nt: TGTGCCAGCAGTGAAAACAGGGCAGGAAACACCATATATTTT

abundance: NA
d_gene: TRBD1
v_gene: TRBV28
j_gene: TRBJ1-2
CDR3aa: CASSSDVQGSYGYTF
CDR3nt: TGTGCCAGCAGTTCAGACGTACAGGGGAGCTATGGCTACACCTTC

abundance: NA
d_gene: TRBD2
v_gene: TRBV5-1
j_gene: TRBJ2-3
CDR3aa: CASPLSTSGRVTQYF
CDR3nt: TGCGCCAGCCCACTGTCGACTAGCGGGAGGGTTACGCAGTATTTT

abundance: once
d_gene: TRBD1
v_gene: TRBV25-1
j_gene: TRBJ1-2
CDR3aa: CASSEYSSDRANYGYTF
CDR3nt: TGTGCCAGCAGTGAATATTCCTCGGACAGGGCGAACTATGGCTACACCTTC

abundance: NA
d_gene: TRBD2
v_gene: TRBV29-1
j_gene: TRBJ2-1
CDR3aa: CSVETSALYNEQFF
CDR3nt: TGCAGCGTTGAGACTAGCGCGTTGTACAATGAGCAGTTCTTC

abundance: NA
d_gene: TRBD1
v_gene: TRBV6-5
j_gene: TRBJ1-2
CDR3aa: CASSLYRDRGNF
CDR3nt: TGTGCCAGCAGTTTATACCGGGACAGGGGAAACTTC

abundance: NA
d_gene: NA
v_gene: TRBV6-5
j_gene: TRBJ2-7
CDR3aa: CASSYSWESSYEQYF
CDR3nt: TGTGCCAGCAGTTACTCTTGGGAGAGCTCCTACGAGCAGTACTTC

abundance: once
d_gene: NA
v_gene: TRBV5-1
j_gene: TRBJ2-3
CDR3aa: CASRLGLSTDTQYF
CDR3nt: TGCGCCAGCAGATTGGGACTTAGCACAGATACGCAGTATTTT

abundance: few
d_gene: NA
v_gene: TRBV2
j_gene: TRBJ1-2
CDR3aa: CASKVGTYGYTF
CDR3nt: TGTGCCAGCAAGGTGGGCACCTATGGCTACACCTTC

abundance: few
d_gene: NA
v_gene: TRBV6-2/TRBV6-3
j_gene: TRBJ2-7
CDR3aa: CASSPLPYEQYF
CDR3nt: TGTGCCAGCAGCCCCCTCCCCTACGAGCAGTACTTC

abundance: NA
d_gene: NA
v_gene: TRBV30
j_gene: TRBJ1-5
CDR3aa: CAWSVESNQPQHF
CDR3nt: TGTGCCTGGAGTGTAGAGAGCAATCAGCCCCAGCATTTT

abundance: NA
d_gene: NA
v_gene: TRBV6-6
j_gene: TRBJ1-1
CDR3aa: CASSYSFETEAFF
CDR3nt: TGTGCCAGCAGTTACTCTTTCGAGACTGAAGCTTTCTTT